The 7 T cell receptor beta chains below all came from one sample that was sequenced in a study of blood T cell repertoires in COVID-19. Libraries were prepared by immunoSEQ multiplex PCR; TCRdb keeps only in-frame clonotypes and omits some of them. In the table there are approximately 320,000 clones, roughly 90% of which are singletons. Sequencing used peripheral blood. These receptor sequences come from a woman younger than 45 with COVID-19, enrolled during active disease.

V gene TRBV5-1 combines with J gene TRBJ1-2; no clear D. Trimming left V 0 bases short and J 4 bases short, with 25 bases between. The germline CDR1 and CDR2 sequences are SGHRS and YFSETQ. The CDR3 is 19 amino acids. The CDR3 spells CASSLVPVAAKSSLYGYTF. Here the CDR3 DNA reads TGCGCCAGCAGCTTGGTCCCGGTGGCAGCGAAATCATCCCTCTATGGCTACACCTTC.

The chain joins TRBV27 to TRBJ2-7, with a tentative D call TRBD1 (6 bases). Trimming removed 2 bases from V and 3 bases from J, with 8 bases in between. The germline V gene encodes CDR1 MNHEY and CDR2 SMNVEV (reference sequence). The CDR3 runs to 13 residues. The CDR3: CASSLATGYEQYF. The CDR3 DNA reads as TGTGCCAGCAGTTTAGCGACAGGCTACGAGCAGTACTTC.

The CDR3 DNA sequence: TGTGCCACCAGCAGCCGACTCCAAGAGACCCAGTACTTC. Protein: CATSSRLQETQYF. The rearrangement links TRBV15 to TRBJ2-5; no clear D. The CDR3 loop spans 13 amino acids. Germline lookup yields CDR1 LNHNV and CDR2 YYDKDF (reference sequence). Trimming left V 3 bases short and J 1 base short, with 6 bases between.

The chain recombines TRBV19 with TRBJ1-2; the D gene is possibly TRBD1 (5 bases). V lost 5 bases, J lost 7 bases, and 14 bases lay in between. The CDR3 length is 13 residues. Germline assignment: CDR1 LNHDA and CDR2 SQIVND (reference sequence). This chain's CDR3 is CASSPIGGIGYTF. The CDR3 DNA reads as TGTGCCAGTAGTCCGATTGGGGGGATTGGCTACACCTTC.

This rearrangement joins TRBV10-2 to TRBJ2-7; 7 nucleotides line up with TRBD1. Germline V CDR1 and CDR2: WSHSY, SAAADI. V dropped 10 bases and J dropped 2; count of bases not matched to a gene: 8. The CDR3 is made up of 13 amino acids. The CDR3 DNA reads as TGCGCCACCTGGGGACAGCCTGCCTACGAGCAGTACTTC. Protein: CATWGQPAYEQYF.

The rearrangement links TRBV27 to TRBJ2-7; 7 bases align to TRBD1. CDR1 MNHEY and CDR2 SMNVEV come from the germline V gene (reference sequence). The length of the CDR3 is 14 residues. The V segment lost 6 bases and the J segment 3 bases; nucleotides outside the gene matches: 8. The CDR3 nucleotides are TGTGCCAGCAGAACTACAGGGGAAGGCTACGAGCAGTACTTC. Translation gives CASRTTGEGYEQYF.

The CDR3 DNA reads as TGTGCCAGCACACGCCGACAGACAGCTAACTATGGCTACACCTTC. Encoded protein: CASTRRQTANYGYTF. This rearrangement joins TRBV6-5 to TRBJ1-2; TRBD1 might be the D (5 bases). Germline values: CDR1 MNHEY, CDR2 SVGAGI. CDR3 length equals 15 residues. V was clipped by 7 bases and J by 0 bases, with 15 bases between them.